This passage covers 32 T cell receptor beta chains from one sample sequenced in a study of blood T cell repertoires in COVID-19. Sequenced by immunoSEQ multiplex PCR; TCRdb stores in-frame clones only, minus some. The sample lists fewer than 200,000 clones; 82% were seen once. The sequencing input was peripheral blood. The receptor set was obtained from an older woman with COVID-19, enrolled during active disease.

The chain uses TRBV5-4 and TRBJ1-1; 7 nucleotides align to TRBD1. CDR1 is SGHNT, CDR2 YYREEE, per germline (reference sequence). The CDR3 covers 13 residues. J gave up 4 bases and V 6 bases, and 6 bases lay outside the gene matches. The CDR3 region has the DNA TGTGCCAGCACCACAGGGGTGGGCACTGAAGCTTTCTTT. Protein: CASTTGVGTEAFF. The entire variable domain, with the rest obtained from reference TRBV5-4 and TRBJ1-1, is as follows: ETGVTQSPTHLIKTRGQQVTLRCSSQSGHNTVSWYQQALGQGPQFIFQYYREEENGRGNFPPRFSGLQFPNYSSELNVNALELDDSALYLCASTTGVGTEAFFGQGTRLTVV.

V gene TRBV6-4 combines with J gene TRBJ1-6, with TRBD1 matching 7 bases. Unmatched junction bases numbered 4, after V lost 6 bases and J lost 8 bases. Germline CDR1 reads MRHNA; CDR2 reads SNTAGT. This CDR3 spans 13 amino acids. CDR3 amino acids: CASRGDRDSPLHF. The CDR3 DNA reads as TGTGCCAGCAGAGGTGACAGGGATTCACCCCTCCACTTT.

J is TRBJ2-1 and V is TRBV15, with 11 nucleotides matching TRBD2. CDR3 length equals 18 residues. Trimming took 0 bases from V and 7 from J; bases not matched to a gene: 11. The germline V gene has CDR1 LNHNV and CDR2 YYDKDF (reference sequence). This CDR3 is CATSRDLLAGGPMNEQFF. The CDR3 DNA sequence: TGTGCCACCAGCAGAGATCTTCTAGCGGGGGGCCCTATGAATGAGCAGTTCTTC.

The chain is built from TRBV7-2 and TRBJ1-2; 9 bases are a match to TRBD1. J gave up 7 bases and V 5 bases, and 8 bases lay outside the gene matches. Germline V gives CDR1 SGHTA, CDR2 FQGNSA. This CDR3 spans 14 amino acids. DNA for the CDR3: TGTGCCAGCAGCCCTACAGGGGGCCTCATTGGCTACACCTTC. Its protein is CASSPTGGLIGYTF.

The chain combines TRBV6-5 with TRBJ1-5, with D perhaps TRBD1 (6 bases). The CDR3 is 15 amino acids. CDR1 and CDR2 from the germline V gene are MNHEY and SVGAGI. Trimming removed 5 bases from V and 4 bases from J, with 15 bases in between. The CDR3 spells CASSQSSTGNQPQHF. CDR3 bases: TGTGCCAGCAGTCAGTCCTCCACAGGGAATCAGCCCCAGCATTTT.

The genes are TRBV5-6 and TRBJ2-1, with D perhaps TRBD1 (6 bases). The V and J ends lost 0 bases and 10 bases respectively, with 17 bases between them. Germline CDR1 SGHDT, CDR2 YYEEEE. The CDR3 has 15 residues. This chain's CDR3 is CASSLAFGQGYEQFF. The DNA for the CDR3 is TGTGCCAGCAGCTTGGCCTTCGGCCAGGGGTACGAGCAGTTCTTC.

This clone was counted once. The V gene is TRBV6-2 or TRBV6-3, the J gene TRBJ2-1; D is uncertain. The CDR3 runs to 13 residues. The V and J ends lost 2 bases and 3 bases respectively, with 5 bases between them. Germline lookup yields CDR1 MNHEY and CDR2 SVGEGT. The CDR3 here is CASSYEVYNEQFF. The CDR3 region has the DNA TGTGCCAGCAGTTACGAGGTCTACAATGAGCAGTTCTTC.

The chain has TRBV19 and TRBJ1-1; unclear D gene. The CDR3 runs 13 residues. Trimming cost V 7 bases and J 2 bases, with 11 bases left between them. CDR1 and CDR2 from the germline V gene are LNHDA and SQIVND (reference sequence). CDR3 nucleotide sequence: TGTGCCAGTACCATGCGGGTTAACACTGAAGCTTTCTTT. Its protein product is CASTMRVNTEAFF.

This chain connects TRBV5-4 to TRBJ1-6; 7 nucleotides agree with TRBD1. Germline V gene data show CDR1 as SGHNT and CDR2 as YYREEE (reference sequence). This CDR3 contains 15 residues. The junction had 9 bases not matched to a gene; V was cut back by 4 bases and J by 8 bases. The CDR3 sequence is CASSGTQGVDSPLHF. As DNA, the CDR3 is TGTGCCAGCAGCGGAACTCAGGGGGTCGATTCACCCCTCCACTTT.

The V gene is TRBV2, the J gene TRBJ2-1, with 10 bases that match TRBD2. The V gene's germline CDR1 is SNHLY and CDR2 FYNNEI. V lost 6 bases, J lost 6 bases, and 8 bases stayed unmatched. The CDR3 covers 15 residues. The DNA for the CDR3 is TGTGCCAGCAGGGAGAAAGCGGGGGGGTCCAATGAGCAGTTCTTC. Residues: CASREKAGGSNEQFF.

The rearrangement joins TRBV4-3 to TRBJ2-1; 9 nucleotides match TRBD2. Germline-derived CDR1 and CDR2 are LGHNA and YSLEER. J lost 6 bases, V lost 0 bases, and 9 bases had no gene match. The CDR3 sequence is 17 residues long. In DNA, the CDR3 is TGCGCCAGCAGCCAAGACTTTAGCGGGAGTAGCGGCAATGAGCAGTTCTTC. It codes for CASSQDFSGSSGNEQFF.

The rearrangement uses TRBV9 and TRBJ2-1, with 8 bases identical to TRBD2. The CDR3 length is 15 residues. V was clipped by 2 bases and J by 1 base; unmatched bases: 2. Germline CDR1 SGDLS, CDR2 YYNGEE. In DNA, the CDR3 is TGTGCCAGCAGCGTTAGCGGGGTTTCCTACAATGAGCAGTTCTTC. As protein: CASSVSGVSYNEQFF.

The V gene is TRBV11-1, the J gene TRBJ1-1; TRBD1 is a possible D gene (6 bases). V lost 7 bases, J lost 1 base, and 13 bases lay in between. This CDR3 region has 14 residues. Germline V gene sequence: CDR1 SGHAT, CDR2 FQDESV (reference sequence). The DNA for the CDR3 is TGTGCCAGCATCGCCGGGGGGGCGAACACTGAAGCTTTCTTT. As protein: CASIAGGANTEAFF.

The V and J genes are TRBV25-1 and TRBJ2-5; a possible D gene is TRBD1 (6 bases). This CDR3 is built from 14 residues. Trimming took off 6 bases at V and 1 base at J, with 12 bases between the two ends. Germline V gene sequence: CDR1 MGHDK, CDR2 SYGVNS. For the CDR3, the DNA is TGTGCCAGCAGGAAACAGGGCGGCCAAGAGACCCAGTACTTC. This sequence encodes CASRKQGGQETQYF.

The DNA of the CDR3 is TGTGCCAGCAGCTTATATCTTAAGCTAGCGGGAACCTACGAGCAGTACTTC. Encoded protein: CASSLYLKLAGTYEQYF. The chain has TRBV7-8 and TRBJ2-7, with 9 bases that match TRBD2. The ends lost 2 bases at V and 2 bases at J; junction bases unmatched: 10. Germline V gene data show CDR1 as SGHVS and CDR2 as FQNEAQ. The CDR3 covers 17 residues.

V gene TRBV19 combines with J gene TRBJ1-4; no definite D call. This CDR3 has 14 residues. Germline V gene sequence: CDR1 LNHDA, CDR2 SQIVND (reference sequence). V was clipped by 1 base and J by 5 bases, with 8 bases between them. CDR3 residues: CASSIGRSNEKLFF. DNA of the CDR3: TGTGCCAGTAGTATAGGCAGATCCAATGAAAAACTGTTTTTT.

The genes are TRBV25-1 and TRBJ2-7; 8 bases map to TRBD1. The CDR3 length is 15 residues. Germline V CDR1 and CDR2: MGHDK, SYGVNS. Trimming took 3 bases from V and 6 from J; bases not matched to a gene: 10. The CDR3 coding sequence is TGTGCCAGCAGTGATCGCAGGGGGCGCATAAGCGAGCAGTACTTC. This encodes CASSDRRGRISEQYF.

The chain uses TRBV5-1 and TRBJ2-2; D is unresolved. The CDR3 has 14 residues. CDR1 and CDR2 from the germline V gene are SGHRS and YFSETQ. Trimming removed 0 bases from V and 3 bases from J, with 6 bases in between. Written as DNA, the CDR3 is TGCGCCAGCAGCTTGGGACTGTACACCGGGGAGCTGTTTTTT. This codes for CASSLGLYTGELFF.

J is TRBJ2-2 and V is TRBV4-2; D gene unclear. Germline CDR1 and CDR2: LGHNA and YNFKEQ. With 0 bases removed from V and 4 bases from J, the gap between germline ends came to 9 bases. The CDR3 runs 15 residues. In DNA form, the CDR3 reads TGTGCCAGCAGCCAAGAGTTCCTCCGCACCGGGGAGCTGTTTTTT. Its protein product is CASSQEFLRTGELFF.

This chain links TRBV29-1 with TRBJ1-2; D is undetermined. Trimming shortened V by 3 bases and J by 9 bases, and 14 bases separated the two germline ends. The V gene's germline CDR1 is SQVTM and CDR2 ANQGSEA. The CDR3 has 12 residues. The CDR3 reads CSVESGSLRYTF. The CDR3 DNA reads as TGCAGCGTTGAGTCGGGATCCCTGCGCTACACCTTC.

V and J are TRBV5-1 and TRBJ2-1; 7 bases match TRBD1. This CDR3 comprises 16 residues. Trimming took 4 bases from V and 7 from J; bases not matched to a gene: 14. CDR1 is SGHRS, CDR2 YFSETQ, per germline. CDR3 nucleotides: TGCGCCAGCAGCGCGCTTCAGGGGGTGAGCTTGAATGAGCAGTTCTTC. As protein: CASSALQGVSLNEQFF.

The V gene is TRBV7-8, the J gene TRBJ2-1; tentatively, D is TRBD2 (6 bases). This CDR3 is 16 amino acids long. The germline CDR1 and CDR2 sequences are SGHVS and FQNEAQ. The ends were cut back, 0 bases at V and 5 bases at J, with 14 bases in the middle. Written as DNA, the CDR3 is TGTGCCAGCAGCTTAGCGGCGGGGCATAGGAACAATGAGCAGTTCTTC. It is translated as CASSLAAGHRNNEQFF.

This clone was observed a single time. The chain recombines TRBV3-1 (or the pseudogene TRBV3-2) with TRBJ1-5, with D maybe TRBD1 (5 bases). The CDR3 is 13 amino acids. CDR1 is LGHDT, CDR2 YNNKEL, per germline (reference sequence). V dropped 1 base and J dropped 11 bases, with 12 bases sitting between them. This CDR3 is CASSQGGGESQHF. CDR3 nucleotide sequence: TGTGCCAGCAGCCAAGGCGGGGGGGAGTCCCAGCATTTT.

The DNA of the CDR3 is TGCAGCGTTGAATTGCTAGTATGGGATACGCAGTATTTT. It encodes CSVELLVWDTQYF. The chain carries TRBV29-1 and TRBJ2-3; the D is unclear. In germline, CDR1 is SQVTM, CDR2 ANQGSEA. The length of the CDR3 is 13 residues. The V end was cut by 2 bases, the J end by 6 bases, with 12 bases between.

V usage is TRBV6-1 and J usage is TRBJ1-5, with D possibly matching TRBD1 (5 bases). The CDR3 spans 15 residues. Trimming cost V 0 bases and J 4 bases, with 10 bases left between them. Per the germline V gene, CDR1 is MNHNS and CDR2 is SASEGT. In nucleotides, the CDR3 is TGTGCCAGCAGTGAAGCGGGGGGTGAAAATCAGCCCCAGCATTTT. Translation: CASSEAGGENQPQHF.

The chain joins TRBV19 to TRBJ1-5; tentatively, D is TRBD1 (5 bases). CDR3 length: 15 amino acids. CDR1 and CDR2 from the germline V gene are LNHDA and SQIVND (reference sequence). V shed 6 bases and J shed 4 bases, with 16 bases lying between them. CDR3 sequence reads: CASSIRKTVNQPQHF. The CDR3 bases are TGTGCCAGTAGCATCCGGAAGACAGTAAATCAGCCCCAGCATTTT.

J is TRBJ2-2 and V is TRBV3-1 (or the pseudogene TRBV3-2); D not resolved. This CDR3 is 15 amino acids long. The germline V gene encodes CDR1 LGHDT and CDR2 YNNKEL (reference sequence). V lost 0 bases to trimming and J lost 4 bases, with 9 bases between them. CDR3 in DNA: TGTGCCAGCAGCCAAGAAGCGAGGCCCACCGGGGAGCTGTTTTTT. It is translated as CASSQEARPTGELFF.

The V gene is TRBV6-2 or TRBV6-3, the J gene TRBJ2-1; 7 nucleotides line up with TRBD2. The J segment lost 11 bases and the V segment lost 6 bases, leaving 16 bases of the junction unmatched. CDR1 and CDR2 from the germline V gene are MNHEY and SVGEGT. This CDR3 region has 15 residues. The CDR3 sequence: CASSLATSRLGKQFF. CDR3 bases: TGTGCCAGCAGCCTCGCGACTAGCCGCCTTGGAAAGCAGTTCTTC.

Only a few counts were recorded for this clone. V and J are TRBV2 and TRBJ1-2; D unclear. This CDR3 is built from 12 residues. Trimming took 7 bases from V and 5 from J, leaving 11 bases between them. Germline V gene lookup returns CDR1 SNHLY and CDR2 FYNNEI. The CDR3 reads CASKGREYGYTF. DNA of the CDR3: TGTGCCAGCAAAGGGAGAGAGTATGGCTACACCTTC.

The chain combines TRBV18 with TRBJ1-1, with 7 bases that match TRBD1. CDR1 is KGHSH and CDR2 is LQKENI in the germline V gene. The CDR3 length is 15 residues. V was clipped by 6 bases and J by 7 bases; unmatched bases: 14. This CDR3 is CASSFSTGVYIEAFF. The DNA for the CDR3 is TGTGCCAGCTCCTTTTCCACAGGGGTGTATATTGAAGCTTTCTTT.

The rearrangement uses TRBV19 and TRBJ1-6, with 9 bases identical to TRBD1. The CDR3 runs 15 residues. V lost 5 bases and J lost 7; bases outside the gene matches: 6. CDR1 and CDR2 (germline): LNHDA, SQIVND (reference sequence). DNA of the CDR3: TGTGCCAGTAGTCCCCGGACAGGGGACAATTCACCCCTCCACTTT. Its protein is CASSPRTGDNSPLHF.

The chain links TRBV30 to TRBJ2-7, with D unclear. CDR3 size: 13 residues. From germline, CDR1 is GTSNPN and CDR2 SVGIG (reference sequence). Trimming removed 1 base from V and 6 bases from J, with 13 bases in between. The CDR3 here is CAWSEQPVTEQYF. CDR3 coding DNA: TGTGCCTGGAGTGAACAGCCTGTGACCGAGCAGTACTTC.